The clone carrying this T cell receptor beta chain was detected once. As originally analysed: Estimated nucleated cell counts came from reference gene primer amplification. Sequenced by immunoSEQ multiplex PCR; TCRdb stores in-frame clones only, minus some. V and J calls and clone size come straight from that table; D and trimming were deduced from the DNA. Counted here are approximately 250,000 clones, approximately 90% occurring once; the ten biggest clones make up around 2.8%. These data originate in a study of blood T cell repertoires in COVID-19. At the level of the study: Researchers got acute and convalescent COVID-19 samples from the United States, Italy and Spain.

Germline loops: CDR1 SGHDT, CDR2 YYEEEE. This CDR3 has 14 residues. J was trimmed by 4 bases and V by 5 bases; bases with no gene match: 6. No more than 2 weeks before study entry, exposed participants had met a case of COVID-19. This chain connects TRBV5-6 to TRBJ1-2; 9 bases are a match to TRBD1. The source is a man aged 40-49 years who had been exposed to COVID-19. The sequenced sample consisted of PBMCs or T cells enriched from blood (not recorded which). The CDR3 bases are TGTGCCAGCAGACACAGGGGGCGCAGCTATGGCTACACCTTC. As protein: CASRHRGRSYGYTF.